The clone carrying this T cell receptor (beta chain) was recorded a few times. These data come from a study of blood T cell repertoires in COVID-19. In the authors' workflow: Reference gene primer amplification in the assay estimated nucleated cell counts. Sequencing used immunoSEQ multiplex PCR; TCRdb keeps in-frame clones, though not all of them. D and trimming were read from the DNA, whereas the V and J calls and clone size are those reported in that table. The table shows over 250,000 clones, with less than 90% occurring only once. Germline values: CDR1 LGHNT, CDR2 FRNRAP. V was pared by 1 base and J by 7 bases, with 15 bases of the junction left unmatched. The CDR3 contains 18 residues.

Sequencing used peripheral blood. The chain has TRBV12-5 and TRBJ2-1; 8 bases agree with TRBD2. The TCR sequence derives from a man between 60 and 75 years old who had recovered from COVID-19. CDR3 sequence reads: CASGLAPQDSGGRNEQFF. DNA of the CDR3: TGTGCTAGTGGTTTGGCCCCACAGGACTCGGGGGGGCGGAATGAGCAGTTCTTC.